This entry concerns a single TCR beta chain. Germline V CDR1 and CDR2: SEHNR, FQNEAQ (reference sequence). The length of the CDR3 is 15 residues. After removal of 3 bases from V and 5 bases from J, the junction contained 9 bases not matched to a gene. The data were taken from a study of blood T cell repertoires in COVID-19. About the research overall: Donors in the United States, Italy and Spain gave samples during acute or convalescent COVID-19.

As originally analysed: Researchers report that nucleated cell counts were estimated from reference gene primer amplification. Sequencing was performed with immunoSEQ multiplex PCR; in TCRdb, only in-frame clones are kept and a portion is missing. V, J and clone size reflect that table, while D and trimming were determined from the DNA. The sample carries more than 80,000 clones, about 85% recorded once. The V gene is TRBV7-9, the J gene TRBJ1-1; the match to TRBD1 covers 7 bases. The specimen was peripheral blood. The source is a woman aged 80 or over with COVID-19, enrolled during active disease. This chain's CDR3 is CASSFAGGGLTEAFF. DNA for the CDR3: TGTGCCAGCAGCTTCGCAGGGGGAGGTCTTACTGAAGCTTTCTTT.